The T cell receptor beta chain described here comes from a study of Ad26.COV2.S vaccination and SARS-CoV-2 variants. Study details: Dosing was one shot or two shots 56 days apart. Study findings and constraints: Vaccinees and placebo recipients showed similar non-spike TCR breadth. There was a possibility that the TCR breadth and depth analyses underestimated total T cell responses.

Remarks on this clone: Its target is not known.

Noted treatment: over 15 received Ad26.COV2.S at low or high dose, single or two shots; 5 received placebo; per-sample allocation not given. The samples date from day 63 after the first vaccine or placebo injection. Expressing Wuhan-strain SARS-CoV-2 spike, an Ad26 vector served as the vaccine. The protocol was immunoSEQ multiplex PCR, while the TCRdb copy is restricted to in-frame clones and leaves out a portion. Of some 340,000 clones listed, approximately 80% are singletons. V was shortened by 1 base and J by 3 bases, with 7 bases between the two germline ends. The CDR3 has 13 amino acids. Germline V gives CDR1 LNHNV, CDR2 YYDKDF (reference sequence).

The sample was peripheral blood, taken in a trial of Ad26.COV2.S vaccine versus placebo. This TCR was recovered from a person between 18 and 60 years old who received the Ad26.COV2.S COVID-19 vaccine or a placebo. The genes are TRBV15 and TRBJ2-7; D is unclear. The CDR3 DNA reads TGTGCCACCAGCAGAGGGTCGGACTACGAGCAGTACTTC. Encoded protein: CATSRGSDYEQYF.